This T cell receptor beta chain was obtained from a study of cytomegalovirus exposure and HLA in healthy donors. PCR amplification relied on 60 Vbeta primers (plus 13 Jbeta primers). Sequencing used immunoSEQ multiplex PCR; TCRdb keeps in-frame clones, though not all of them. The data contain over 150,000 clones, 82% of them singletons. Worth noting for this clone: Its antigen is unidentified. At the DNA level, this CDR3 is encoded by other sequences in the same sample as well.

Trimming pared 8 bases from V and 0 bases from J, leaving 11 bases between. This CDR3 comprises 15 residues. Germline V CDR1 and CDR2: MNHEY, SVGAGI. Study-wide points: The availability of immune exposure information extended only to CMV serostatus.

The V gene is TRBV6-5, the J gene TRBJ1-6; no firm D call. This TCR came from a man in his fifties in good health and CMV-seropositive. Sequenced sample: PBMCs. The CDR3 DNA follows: TGTGCCAGCCGGCGCGGGAGCTCCTATAATTCACCCCTCCACTTT. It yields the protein CASRRGSSYNSPLHF.